These 18 T cell receptor beta chains were sequenced from one sample in a study of blood T cell repertoires in COVID-19 (dated by TCRdb to 2018 to 2020). The library was obtained by the immunoSEQ multiplex PCR assay. TCRdb limited this immuneACCESS table to in-frame rearrangements with V and J called. A share of clones is missing; checked studies link under half to unresolved V genes, and the rest is unexplained. The sample table contains approximately 300,000 clones; only one count was recorded for about 85% of them. The ten largest clones capture about 6% of the sample. Sequencing was performed on PBMCs or T cells enriched from blood (not recorded which). Source of these receptors: a woman aged 30 to 39 who had recovered from COVID-19.

The V and J genes are TRBV7-2 and TRBJ1-6; D not resolved. The V end lost 7 bases, the J end lost 0 bases, and 19 bases lay between the germline ends. This CDR3 comprises 18 residues. Germline CDR1 reads SGHTA; CDR2 reads FQGNSA. DNA of the CDR3: TGTGCCAGCACCCGGGAGCCGCCGAGAAGCTCCTATAATTCACCCCTCCACTTT. Translation: CASTREPPRSSYNSPLHF.

The chain carries TRBV7-2 and TRBJ1-1; D ambiguous. The length of the CDR3 is 13 residues. V was clipped by 7 bases and J by 3 bases, with 12 bases between them. The V gene's germline CDR1 is SGHTA and CDR2 FQGNSA. The CDR3 sequence is CASTISSDTEAFF. CDR3 sequence (DNA): TGTGCCAGCACCATAAGCAGCGACACTGAAGCTTTCTTT.

The chain links TRBV29-1 to TRBJ1-2; 8 nucleotides line up with TRBD1. Germline assignment: CDR1 SQVTM and CDR2 ANQGSEA. V shed 4 bases and J 4 bases; nucleotides not matched to a gene: 11. The CDR3 consists of 15 residues. CDR3 sequence (DNA): TGCAGCGTTGGGACCGGACAGGGTTTAGGCTATGGCTACACCTTC. Translating gives CSVGTGQGLGYGYTF.

The genes are TRBV9 and TRBJ2-3, with 8 bases fitting TRBD1. CDR1 is SGDLS, CDR2 YYNGEE, per germline. The CDR3 runs to 15 residues. The junction had 5 bases not matched to a gene; V was cut back by 0 bases and J by 5 bases. The CDR3: CASSVAPTGGDTQYF. The CDR3 DNA reads as TGTGCCAGCAGCGTAGCTCCCACAGGGGGAGATACGCAGTATTTT. The whole variable domain, remainder taken from reference TRBV9 and TRBJ2-3, is DSGVTQTPKHLITATGQRVTLRCSPRSGDLSVYWYQQSLDQGLQFLIQYYNGEERAKGNILERFSAQQFPDLHSELNLSSLELGDSALYFCASSVAPTGGDTQYFGPGTRLTVL.

In DNA form, the CDR3 reads TGTGCCTGGAGTGTACGGCTAGCGGGGGGGATCGGGGAGCTGTTTTTT. Its protein is CAWSVRLAGGIGELFF. This chain links TRBV30 with TRBJ2-2; 12 bases fit TRBD2. Germline V gene sequence: CDR1 GTSNPN, CDR2 SVGIG (reference sequence). The CDR3 runs 16 residues. The V gene end was trimmed by 0 bases and the J gene end by 7 bases; junction bases not matched to a gene: 6.

This chain uses TRBV14 with TRBJ2-1; D might be TRBD2 (6 bases). Trimming took 3 bases from V and 7 from J, leaving 19 bases between them. The germline V gene has CDR1 SGHDN and CDR2 FVKESK. This CDR3 comprises 16 residues. CDR3 residues: CASSHVEGLGRNEQFF. CDR3 nucleotides: TGTGCCAGCAGCCATGTAGAAGGTCTTGGGAGGAATGAGCAGTTCTTC.

This clone has just a few counts. V is TRBV5-1 and J is TRBJ1-1, with a possible D match to TRBD1 (5 bases). Germline V lookup: CDR1 SGHRS, CDR2 YFSETQ. The length of the CDR3 is 16 residues. V lost 0 bases and J lost 4, with 16 bases in between. DNA for the CDR3: TGCGCCAGCAGCTTGGCCCCCCAGGGTGGCGCCACTGAAGCTTTCTTT. Its translation is CASSLAPQGGATEAFF.

The chain employs TRBV27 and TRBJ1-3, with no clear D. The CDR3 has 16 residues. Trimming took 2 bases from V and 0 from J, leaving 11 bases between them. Per germline, CDR1 MNHEY and CDR2 SMNVEV (reference sequence). The CDR3 nucleotides are TGTGCCAGCAGTTTAAACAGTATACGCTCTGGAAACACCATATATTTT. Translating gives CASSLNSIRSGNTIYF.

The chain couples TRBV11-2 to TRBJ1-6; 10 positions match TRBD1. Losses at the gene ends were 4 bases for V and 6 bases for J; bases not matched to a gene: 6. The CDR3 runs to 16 residues. The germline V gene has CDR1 SGHAT and CDR2 FQNNGV. CDR3 sequence reads: CASSYSDRGLNSPLHF. Written as DNA, the CDR3 is TGTGCCAGCAGCTACTCTGACAGGGGGCTTAATTCACCCCTCCACTTT.

The rearrangement joins TRBV6-2 or TRBV6-3 to TRBJ1-6, with TRBD1 matching over 7 bases. Trimming at V came to 6 bases and at J to 7 bases, leaving 9 bases not matched to a gene. Germline V gene lookup returns CDR1 MNHEY and CDR2 SVGEGT. This CDR3 is built from 15 residues. In nucleotides, the CDR3 is TGTGCCAGCAGCCGCCGCCGGGACAGAAATTCACCCCTCCACTTT. Translating it yields CASSRRRDRNSPLHF.

This chain connects TRBV4-1 to TRBJ2-3, with D maybe TRBD2 (7 bases). The CDR3 contains 14 residues. The V end was cut by 10 bases, the J end by 7 bases, with 21 bases between. The germline V gene has CDR1 MGHRA and CDR2 YSYEKL. The CDR3 DNA is TGCGCCACCTCGTCTGTGGGGGGGCCAAATACGCAGTATTTT. Protein sequence: CATSSVGGPNTQYF.

This clone was seen just once. V is TRBV5-8 and J is TRBJ1-1; D ambiguous. Trimming took off 2 bases at V and 7 bases at J, with 3 bases between the two ends. The CDR3 is made up of 10 amino acids. Germline CDR1 and CDR2: SGHTS and YDEGEE. The CDR3 region has the DNA TGTGCCAGCAGCTTCAGTGAAGCTTTCTTT. This translates into CASSFSEAFF.

The gene calls are TRBV7-9 and TRBJ1-1; D call uncertain. V was trimmed by 4 bases and J by 1 base, leaving 19 bases between them. Germline assignment: CDR1 SEHNR and CDR2 FQNEAQ (reference sequence). This CDR3 spans 17 amino acids. The DNA of the CDR3 is TGTGCCAGCAGCTGGTGGGTTAGCGTGGGCACGAACACTGAAGCTTTCTTT. This encodes CASSWWVSVGTNTEAFF. The whole variable domain, filled in from reference TRBV7-9 and TRBJ1-1, reads DTGVSQNPRHKITKRGQNVTFRCDPISEHNRLYWYRQTLGQGPEFLTYFQNEAQLEKSRLLSDRFSAERPKGSFSTLEIQRTEQGDSAMYLCASSWWVSVGTNTEAFFGQGTRLTVV.

V gene TRBV6-5 combines with J gene TRBJ1-3, with D hard to call. CDR1 and CDR2 (germline): MNHEY, SVGAGI. This CDR3 has 16 amino acids. Trimming removed 0 bases from V and 6 bases from J, with 15 bases in between. CDR3 coding DNA: TGTGCCAGCAGTTACTCAAACCTAAGCCCACTAAACACCATATATTTT. This translates into CASSYSNLSPLNTIYF.

The chain joins TRBV19 to TRBJ2-5, with 8 bases lining up with TRBD1. This CDR3 is 16 amino acids long. Germline trimming cut 4 bases from V and 0 bases from J; bases unmatched to any gene: 7. The germline V gene encodes CDR1 LNHDA and CDR2 SQIVND (reference sequence). The CDR3 is CASSTFGTGYQETQYF. The CDR3 region has the DNA TGTGCCAGTAGTACCTTTGGGACAGGTTACCAAGAGACCCAGTACTTC.

The rearrangement uses TRBV5-1 and TRBJ1-2; no firm D call. CDR3 size: 14 residues. V dropped 1 base and J dropped 0 bases, with 7 bases sitting between them. Germline V gives CDR1 SGHRS, CDR2 YFSETQ. CDR3 region: CASSLLATNYGYTF. CDR3 in DNA: TGCGCCAGCAGCTTGCTCGCGACTAACTATGGCTACACCTTC.

The chain joins TRBV9 to TRBJ1-6, with D possibly matching TRBD1 (6 bases). This CDR3 has 14 amino acids. V was pared by 0 bases and J by 7 bases, with 8 bases between. CDR1 and CDR2 from the germline V gene are SGDLS and YYNGEE. DNA for the CDR3: TGTGCCAGCAGCGTAGCAGGGGAGAATTCACCCCTCCACTTT. It translates to CASSVAGENSPLHF.

The J gene is TRBJ2-6, the V gene TRBV5-6; D gene unclear. Germline V gene sequence: CDR1 SGHDT, CDR2 YYEEEE. V gave up 9 bases and J gave up 0 bases, with 13 bases separating them. The CDR3 totals 15 residues. The CDR3 is CATRGRHSGANVLTF. Here the CDR3 DNA reads TGTGCCACTCGTGGCAGACACTCTGGGGCCAACGTCCTGACTTTC.